This is a list of T cell receptor beta chains from one sample in a study of OX40 agonist ivuxolimab in advanced cancers. Assay: immunoSEQ multiplex PCR; the TCRdb copy retains only in-frame clones and omits some. The sample shows some 14,000 clones, about 86% of them seen only once. This specimen was CD4+ or CD8+ T cells sorted from blood, taken in a trial of the OX40 agonist ivuxolimab. These receptor sequences come from an adult with an advanced solid tumor such as melanoma, head and neck, liver or kidney cancer. The CDR3 runs from the conserved cysteine through the conserved F or W. The D gene is left open where the match is weak. Part of the rows lack a size; the others show once, few, many or a class for expanded clones.

V gene: TRBV5-1
J gene: TRBJ2-3
clone size: NA
D gene: TRBD2
CDR3 protein: CASSFLAGGSSTDTQYF
CDR3 DNA: TGCGCCAGCAGCTTCTTAGCGGGGGGCTCCTCCACAGATACGCAGTATTTT

V gene: TRBV9
J gene: TRBJ2-7
clone size: few
D gene: NA
CDR3 protein: CASSVGWGSYEQYF
CDR3 DNA: TGTGCCAGCAGCGTAGGGTGGGGATCCTACGAGCAGTACTTC

V gene: TRBV7-2
J gene: TRBJ1-6
clone size: NA
D gene: NA
CDR3 protein: CASSSLLGRNSPLHF
CDR3 DNA: TGTGCCAGCAGCTCTTTGCTCGGCCGTAATTCACCCCTCCACTTT

V gene: TRBV9
J gene: TRBJ1-1
clone size: NA
D gene: TRBD1
CDR3 protein: CASSVVPSPGQGEAEAFF
CDR3 DNA: TGTGCCAGCAGCGTAGTTCCCTCCCCGGGACAGGGAGAAGCTGAAGCTTTCTTT

V gene: TRBV5-1
J gene: TRBJ2-7
clone size: once
D gene: TRBD2
CDR3 protein: CASSYREGSYEQYF
CDR3 DNA: TGCGCCAGCAGCTATAGGGAGGGCTCCTACGAGCAGTACTTC

V gene: TRBV5-1
J gene: TRBJ2-5
clone size: once
D gene: NA
CDR3 protein: CASSLARVSKETQYF
CDR3 DNA: TGCGCCAGCAGCTTGGCTCGGGTATCAAAAGAGACCCAGTACTTC

V gene: TRBV27
J gene: TRBJ2-1
clone size: NA
D gene: NA
CDR3 protein: CASSLSQGLGINEQFF
CDR3 DNA: TGTGCCAGCAGTTTATCCCAGGGTCTAGGGATAAATGAGCAGTTCTTC

V gene: TRBV4-1
J gene: TRBJ1-5
clone size: NA
D gene: NA
CDR3 protein: CASSLGGDQPQHF
CDR3 DNA: TGCGCCAGCAGCCTCGGGGGGGATCAGCCCCAGCATTTT

V gene: TRBV4-1
J gene: TRBJ1-5
clone size: NA
D gene: NA
CDR3 protein: CASSPWQGSGHQPQHF
CDR3 DNA: TGCGCCAGCAGCCCCTGGCAGGGGTCGGGACATCAGCCCCAGCATTTT

V gene: TRBV7-9
J gene: TRBJ1-2
clone size: NA
D gene: NA
CDR3 protein: CASSLNKGYTF
CDR3 DNA: TGTGCCAGCAGCCTAAACAAGGGCTACACCTTC

V gene: TRBV27
J gene: TRBJ2-7
clone size: NA
D gene: TRBD1
CDR3 protein: CASSFRDRPYEQYF
CDR3 DNA: TGTGCCAGCAGTTTCCGGGACAGGCCCTACGAGCAGTACTTC

V gene: TRBV20-1
J gene: TRBJ2-1
clone size: NA
D gene: NA
CDR3 protein: CSALYENEQFF
CDR3 DNA: TGCAGTGCCCTTTATGAGAATGAGCAGTTCTTC

V gene: TRBV19
J gene: TRBJ1-5
clone size: few
D gene: NA
CDR3 protein: CASSTPGRAWQPQHF
CDR3 DNA: TGTGCCAGTAGTACCCCGGGCAGGGCCTGGCAGCCCCAGCATTTT

V gene: TRBV18
J gene: TRBJ1-1
clone size: NA
D gene: TRBD1
CDR3 protein: CASSLSGTVNTEAFF
CDR3 DNA: TGTGCCAGCTCACTAAGCGGGACAGTGAACACTGAAGCTTTCTTT

V gene: TRBV7-6
J gene: TRBJ2-7
clone size: NA
D gene: NA
CDR3 protein: CASSPVGQGLDEQYF
CDR3 DNA: TGTGCCAGCAGCCCAGTGGGACAAGGCCTTGACGAGCAGTACTTC

V gene: TRBV10-2
J gene: TRBJ1-5
clone size: few
D gene: NA
CDR3 protein: CASSGGNQPQHF
CDR3 DNA: TGCGCCAGCAGTGGCGGAAATCAGCCCCAGCATTTT

V gene: TRBV2
J gene: TRBJ2-5
clone size: NA
D gene: NA
CDR3 protein: CASSGDGAQETQYF
CDR3 DNA: TGTGCCAGCAGTGGGGACGGGGCCCAAGAGACCCAGTACTTC

V gene: TRBV7-3
J gene: TRBJ2-3
clone size: few
D gene: TRBD2
CDR3 protein: CASSYSGAGDTQYF
CDR3 DNA: TGTGCCAGCAGCTATAGCGGGGCGGGGGATACGCAGTATTTT

V gene: TRBV9
J gene: TRBJ2-3
clone size: NA
D gene: NA
CDR3 protein: CASSHGADTQYF
CDR3 DNA: TGTGCCAGCAGTCACGGGGCAGATACGCAGTATTTT

V gene: TRBV21-1
J gene: TRBJ2-1
clone size: NA
D gene: NA
CDR3 protein: CASSAKRGTVLPSSYNEQFF
CDR3 DNA: TGTGCCAGCAGCGCGAAGCGTGGGACAGTTCTTCCTAGCTCCTACAATGAGCAGTTCTTC

V gene: TRBV6-5
J gene: TRBJ1-1
clone size: NA
D gene: NA
CDR3 protein: CASSPSYVGDTEAFF
CDR3 DNA: TGTGCCAGCAGCCCTAGTTATGTGGGGGACACTGAAGCTTTCTTT

V gene: TRBV6-5
J gene: TRBJ2-1
clone size: NA
D gene: NA
CDR3 protein: CASRPWENYNEQFF
CDR3 DNA: TGTGCCAGCAGGCCCTGGGAAAACTACAATGAGCAGTTCTTC

V gene: TRBV7-6
J gene: TRBJ2-2
clone size: NA
D gene: NA
CDR3 protein: CASSSRDTLTGELFF
CDR3 DNA: TGTGCCAGCAGCTCCCGGGACACACTGACCGGGGAGCTGTTTTTT

V gene: TRBV7-8
J gene: TRBJ1-5
clone size: NA
D gene: NA
CDR3 protein: CASSLGGGWQPQHF
CDR3 DNA: TGTGCCAGCAGCTTAGGAGGAGGGTGGCAGCCCCAGCATTTT

V gene: TRBV30
J gene: TRBJ1-2
clone size: NA
D gene: NA
CDR3 protein: CAWSANTGNYGYTF
CDR3 DNA: TGTGCCTGGAGTGCCAACACAGGAAACTATGGCTACACCTTC

V gene: TRBV4-3
J gene: TRBJ1-6
clone size: few
D gene: NA
CDR3 protein: CASSQGGGSPLHF
CDR3 DNA: TGCGCCAGCAGCCAAGGGGGTGGTTCACCCCTCCACTTT

V gene: TRBV7-8
J gene: TRBJ2-1
clone size: NA
D gene: NA
CDR3 protein: CASSLGGFF
CDR3 DNA: TGTGCCAGCAGCTTAGGGGGGTTCTTC

V gene: TRBV6-6
J gene: TRBJ1-3
clone size: NA
D gene: TRBD1
CDR3 protein: CASSFGQGQGNTIYF
CDR3 DNA: TGTGCCAGCAGCTTTGGACAGGGTCAGGGAAACACCATATATTTT

V gene: TRBV4-2
J gene: TRBJ2-1
clone size: NA
D gene: NA
CDR3 protein: CASSQTEGLARDEQFF
CDR3 DNA: TGTGCCAGCAGCCAGACCGAGGGGCTAGCGCGGGATGAGCAGTTCTTC

V gene: TRBV19
J gene: TRBJ1-6
clone size: medium-sized
D gene: TRBD1
CDR3 protein: CATSDRGNSPLHF
CDR3 DNA: TGTGCCACCTCGGACAGGGGGAATTCACCCCTCCACTTT

V gene: TRBV29-1
J gene: TRBJ1-3
clone size: NA
D gene: NA
CDR3 protein: CSVGGNGNTIYF
CDR3 DNA: TGCAGCGTTGGGGGCAATGGAAACACCATATATTTT

V gene: TRBV5-1
J gene: TRBJ2-2
clone size: NA
D gene: NA
CDR3 protein: CASSLEGTGELFF
CDR3 DNA: TGCGCCAGCAGCTTGGAAGGCACCGGGGAGCTGTTTTTT

V gene: TRBV4-1
J gene: TRBJ1-2
clone size: once
D gene: NA
CDR3 protein: CASSQAGAVGYGYTF
CDR3 DNA: TGCGCCAGCAGCCAGGCGGGCGCGGTCGGCTATGGCTACACCTTC

V gene: TRBV18
J gene: TRBJ1-1
clone size: NA
D gene: TRBD1
CDR3 protein: CASSLGTAGEAFF
CDR3 DNA: TGTGCCAGCTCACTTGGGACAGCCGGTGAAGCTTTCTTT

V gene: TRBV5-1
J gene: TRBJ2-7
clone size: NA
D gene: NA
CDR3 protein: CASSPRAGAYEQYF
CDR3 DNA: TGCGCCAGCAGCCCCCGGGCCGGGGCTTACGAGCAGTACTTC

V gene: TRBV9
J gene: TRBJ1-6
clone size: NA
D gene: NA
CDR3 protein: CASSVVGGGSPLHF
CDR3 DNA: TGTGCCAGCAGCGTAGTTGGAGGGGGTTCACCCCTCCACTTT

V gene: TRBV18
J gene: TRBJ2-6
clone size: NA
D gene: NA
CDR3 protein: CASSPNSVGRVTGANVLTF
CDR3 DNA: TGTGCCAGCTCACCAAACTCGGTGGGCAGGGTTACTGGGGCCAACGTCCTGACTTTC

V gene: TRBV5-1
J gene: TRBJ2-1
clone size: NA
D gene: TRBD2
CDR3 protein: CASSLGVSGLAVNEQFF
CDR3 DNA: TGCGCCAGCAGCTTGGGGGTTTCGGGACTAGCGGTGAATGAGCAGTTCTTC

V gene: TRBV28
J gene: TRBJ1-2
clone size: once
D gene: NA
CDR3 protein: CASRGASGQVYYGYTF
CDR3 DNA: TGTGCCAGCAGGGGGGCTTCGGGACAAGTGTACTATGGCTACACCTTC

V gene: TRBV18
J gene: TRBJ1-5
clone size: NA
D gene: TRBD1
CDR3 protein: CASSPNGQGGNQPQHF
CDR3 DNA: TGTGCCAGCTCACCAAACGGACAGGGGGGGAATCAGCCCCAGCATTTT

V gene: TRBV7-2
J gene: TRBJ2-2
clone size: NA
D gene: NA
CDR3 protein: CASSLSPYRTTGELFF
CDR3 DNA: TGTGCCAGCAGCTTAAGTCCGTACAGGACGACCGGGGAGCTGTTTTTT

V gene: TRBV27
J gene: TRBJ2-3
clone size: NA
D gene: NA
CDR3 protein: CASGGPYTDTQYF
CDR3 DNA: TGTGCCAGCGGGGGGCCCTACACAGATACGCAGTATTTT

V gene: TRBV7-2
J gene: TRBJ1-2
clone size: NA
D gene: NA
CDR3 protein: CASSLGEGYYGYTF
CDR3 DNA: TGTGCCAGCAGCTTAGGGGAGGGGTACTATGGCTACACCTTC

V gene: TRBV28
J gene: TRBJ1-5
clone size: NA
D gene: NA
CDR3 protein: CASSTIGQTNQPQHF
CDR3 DNA: TGTGCCAGCAGTACAATAGGACAGACAAATCAGCCCCAGCATTTT

V gene: TRBV5-1
J gene: TRBJ1-2
clone size: NA
D gene: TRBD1
CDR3 protein: CASSYTGDRDYGYTF
CDR3 DNA: TGCGCCAGCAGCTACACAGGGGACAGGGACTATGGCTACACCTTC

V gene: TRBV2
J gene: TRBJ2-7
clone size: NA
D gene: NA
CDR3 protein: CASSDFREQYF
CDR3 DNA: TGTGCCAGCAGTGACTTCCGCGAGCAGTACTTC